This T cell receptor (beta chain) comes out of a study of T cells in Graves' hyperthyroidism and ophthalmopathy (dated by TCRdb to about 2019). In the study overall: Peripheral blood was sampled at the time of initial diagnosis, prior to any treatment. Whether ophthalmopathy could be predicted prospectively was tested in an independent validation cohort made up of 18 to 20 hyperthyroidism patients plus 17 patients who later progressed to ophthalmopathy. For training and testing, the 100 or so patients in the discovery cohort were randomly divided in a 7:3 ratio. After blood sampling, hyperthyroidism patients were treated with methimazole at a starting dose of 30 mg daily, and ophthalmopathy patients were treated with high-dose intravenous methylprednisolone. The paper describes TCR Vbeta CDR3 sequencing of 135 peripheral blood samples, made up of 40 to 45 ophthalmopathy patients, roughly 75 hyperthyroidism patients and 17 progressor patients. To identify distinguishing TCR V-J signatures, a discovery cohort of about 95 patients was used, comprising 43 with Graves' ophthalmopathy and roughly 60 with stable Graves' hyperthyroidism. In six Graves' hyperthyroidism patients, the study also compared T-cell repertoires from thyroid tissue with T-cell repertoires from blood. Beyond this particular receptor, the publication reports: In cross-validation, a model built on a 13 V-J signature told ophthalmopathy apart from stable hyperthyroidism with 87.88% sensitivity and roughly 81% specificity, and in testing the same model reached 80%/75%. No statistical method was used to fix the sample size in advance, and group allocation was not hidden from the investigators. Most expanded thyroid clonotypes (frequency above 0.001) were also detected in blood, suggesting blood repertoires may reflect thyroid immune responses. In validation, the model predicted progression to ophthalmopathy a median of 6.5 months before onset, with roughly 70% sensitivity and more than 72% specificity.

In its sample, this clonotype was seen many times. The clone's antigen remains unknown. No clone much larger than this one lies a single base away; base qualities are absent. V is reduced by 4 bases and J by 1 base, leaving a spacing of 13 bases between them. The cysteine opens and the phenylalanine closes a CDR3 of 15 amino acids. The entry retains the CDR3 DNA only, 45 bases that are in frame from base 1. The germline V gene provides CDR1 KGHSH and CDR2 LQKENI. In the ophthalmopathy patients, disease was moderately to severely active, with a Clinical Activity Score of 3 or more, a NOSPECS grade of 4 or more, and a duration of less than 3 months. Any patient with an uncontrolled infection, another autoimmune disease, pregnancy or lactation was excluded. Diagnoses were based on clinical symptoms, serum thyroxine and TRAb, thyroid ultrasound and orbital computed tomography. PBMCs were separated from under 12 ml of fresh peripheral blood using Ficoll-Paque density gradient centrifugation. Total RNA was extracted using Trizol reagent, and RNA quality was assessed on an Agilent 2100 Bioanalyzer.

The TCR beta CDR3 regions were amplified from RNA transcripts. A first-round RT-PCR of the TCR CDR3 used the HTBI primer set with the Qiagen OneStep RT-PCR kit. Libraries were constructed in a second round of multiplex PCR, after which size selection and purification were performed. Libraries were sequenced paired-end with 100 bp reads on an Illumina HiSeq2000. The paper's data handling went like this. SOAPnuke was used to process the raw data, with reads discarded if the reads contained adapters or uncalled bases, had a mean Phred below 15, or lacked an exact constant-primer or identifier match. High-quality paired reads were merged with COPE v1.2.5, and unique nucleotide sequences were defined as clonotypes. MiTCR v1.1 was used to align the clonotypes against IMGT TRBV, TRBD and TRBJ reference segments. The analysis was restricted to V-J combinations with a frequency above 0.0001, which together covered 99.2% of the repertoires. The TCS score was defined as the ratio of F50 (clonal expansion) to E x V (chaos), calculated using BLOSUM62-based TCRdist between CDR3 peptides within each V-J. Welch's t-statistics and random forest reduced around 510 V-J features to about 13, which were used in a naive Bayes classifier (R e1071). The public reads were reprocessed in TCRdb via fastp at Q25 and MiXCR, keeping in-frame beta chains. Entries are consolidated by CDR3 protein sequence, retaining the most common genes and DNA. Clone size and V and J calls follow TCRdb, not the original study. This sample lists 450,000 to 550,000 distinct CDR3 sequences; around 22% were detected once. About 10% of the sample lies in the top ten.

The sequence is built from TRBV18 and TRBJ1-2; TRBD1 could be the D gene, as 5 bases match. The sample comprised blood. This TCR came from a woman in her twenties or thirties with Graves' ophthalmopathy. Here the CDR3 is given as CASSQGTDLNYGYTF. The nucleotides are TGTGCCAGCTCACAGGGGACCGATCTTAACTATGGCTACACCTTC.